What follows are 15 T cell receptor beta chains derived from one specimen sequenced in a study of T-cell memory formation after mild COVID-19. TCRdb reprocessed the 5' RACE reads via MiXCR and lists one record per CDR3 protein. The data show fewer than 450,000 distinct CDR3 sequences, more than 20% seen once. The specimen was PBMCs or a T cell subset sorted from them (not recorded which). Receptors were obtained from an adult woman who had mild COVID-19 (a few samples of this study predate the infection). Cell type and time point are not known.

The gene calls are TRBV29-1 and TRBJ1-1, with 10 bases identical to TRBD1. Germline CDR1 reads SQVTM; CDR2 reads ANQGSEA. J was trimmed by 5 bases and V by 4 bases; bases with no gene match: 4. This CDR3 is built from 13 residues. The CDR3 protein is CSVGTGGRTEAFF. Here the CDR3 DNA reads TGCAGCGTTGGGACAGGGGGTAGGACTGAAGCTTTCTTT.

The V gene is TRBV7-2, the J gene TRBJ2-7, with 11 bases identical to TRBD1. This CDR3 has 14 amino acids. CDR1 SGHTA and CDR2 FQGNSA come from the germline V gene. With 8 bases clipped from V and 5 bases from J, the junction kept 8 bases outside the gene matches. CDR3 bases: TGTGCCAGCCGAAGGGGACAGGGGGTCGACGAGCAGTACTTC. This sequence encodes CASRRGQGVDEQYF.

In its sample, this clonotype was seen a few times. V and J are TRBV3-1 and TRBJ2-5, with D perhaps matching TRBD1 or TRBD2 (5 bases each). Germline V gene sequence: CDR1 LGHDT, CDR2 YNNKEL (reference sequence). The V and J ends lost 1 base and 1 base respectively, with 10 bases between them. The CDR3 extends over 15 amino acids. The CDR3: CASSQVRGAQETQYF. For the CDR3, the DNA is TGTGCCAGCAGCCAAGTTAGAGGGGCCCAAGAGACCCAGTACTTC.

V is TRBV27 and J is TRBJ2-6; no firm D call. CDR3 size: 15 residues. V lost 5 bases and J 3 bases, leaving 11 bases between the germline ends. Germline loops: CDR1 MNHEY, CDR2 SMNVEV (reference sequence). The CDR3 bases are TGTGCCAGCAGTCCCCTCGCGCATGGGGCCAACGTCCTGACTTTC. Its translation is CASSPLAHGANVLTF.

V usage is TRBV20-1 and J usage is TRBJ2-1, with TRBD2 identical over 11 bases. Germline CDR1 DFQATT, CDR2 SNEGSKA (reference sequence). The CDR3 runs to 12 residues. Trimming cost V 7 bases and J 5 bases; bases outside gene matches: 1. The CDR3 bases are TGCAGTGGACTAGCGGGGAACAATGAGCAGTTCTTC. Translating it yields CSGLAGNNEQFF.

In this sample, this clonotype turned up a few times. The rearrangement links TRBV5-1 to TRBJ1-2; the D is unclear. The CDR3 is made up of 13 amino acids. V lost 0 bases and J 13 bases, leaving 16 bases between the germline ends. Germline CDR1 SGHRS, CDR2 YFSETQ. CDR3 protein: CASSLDMKGSRTF. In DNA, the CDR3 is TGCGCCAGCAGCTTGGACATGAAGGGATCGCGCACCTTC.

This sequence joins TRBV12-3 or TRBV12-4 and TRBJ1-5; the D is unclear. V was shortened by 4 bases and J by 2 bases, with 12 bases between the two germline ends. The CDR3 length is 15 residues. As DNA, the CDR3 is TGTGCCAGCAGTTCAGACGGGATTGGCAATCAGCCCCAGCATTTT. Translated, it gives CASSSDGIGNQPQHF.

The CDR3 bases are TGTGCCAGCAGTCCAATTCGGGGGACTGAAGCTTTCTTT. Translating it yields CASSPIRGTEAFF. The J gene is TRBJ1-1, the V gene TRBV12-3 or TRBV12-4; D possibly corresponds to TRBD1 (5 bases). V lost 5 bases, J lost 5 bases, and 12 bases lay in between. The CDR3 is made up of 13 amino acids.

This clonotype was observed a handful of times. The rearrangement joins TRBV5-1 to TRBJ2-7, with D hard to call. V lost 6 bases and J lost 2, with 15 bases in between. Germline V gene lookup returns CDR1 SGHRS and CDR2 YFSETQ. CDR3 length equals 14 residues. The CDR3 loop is CASTPQASTYEQYF. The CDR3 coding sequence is TGCGCCAGCACCCCTCAAGCGAGTACCTACGAGCAGTACTTC.

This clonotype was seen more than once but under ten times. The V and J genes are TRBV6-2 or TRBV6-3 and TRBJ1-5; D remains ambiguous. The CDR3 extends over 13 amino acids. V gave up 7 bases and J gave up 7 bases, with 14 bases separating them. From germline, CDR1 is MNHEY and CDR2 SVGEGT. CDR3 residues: CASTQSGHQPQHF. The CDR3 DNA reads TGTGCCAGCACCCAGAGCGGGCACCAGCCCCAGCATTTT.

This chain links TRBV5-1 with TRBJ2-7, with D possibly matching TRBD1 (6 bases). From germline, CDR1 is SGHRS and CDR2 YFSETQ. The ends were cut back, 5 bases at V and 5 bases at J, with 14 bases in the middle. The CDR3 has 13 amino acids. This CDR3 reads CASSNEGQHEQYF. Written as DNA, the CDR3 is TGCGCCAGCAGTAATGAAGGACAGCACGAGCAGTACTTC. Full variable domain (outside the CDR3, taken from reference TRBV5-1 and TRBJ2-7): KAGVTQTPRYLIKTRGQQVTLSCSPISGHRSVSWYQQTPGQGLQFLFEYFSETQRNKGNFPGRFSGRQFSNSRSEMNVSTLELGDSALYLCASSNEGQHEQYFGPGTRLTVT.

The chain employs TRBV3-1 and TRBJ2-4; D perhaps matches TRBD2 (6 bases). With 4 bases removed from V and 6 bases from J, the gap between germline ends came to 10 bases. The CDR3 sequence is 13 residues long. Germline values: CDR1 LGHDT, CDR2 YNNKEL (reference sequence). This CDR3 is CASSPGLGNIQYF. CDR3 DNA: TGTGCCAGCAGCCCGGGACTGGGAAACATTCAGTACTTC.

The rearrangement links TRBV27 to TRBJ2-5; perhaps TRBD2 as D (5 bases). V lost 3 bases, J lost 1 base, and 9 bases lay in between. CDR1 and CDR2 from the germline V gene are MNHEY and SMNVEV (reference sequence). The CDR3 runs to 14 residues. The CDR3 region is CASSLRLAQETQYF. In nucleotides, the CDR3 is TGTGCCAGCAGTTTGCGGCTAGCCCAAGAGACCCAGTACTTC.

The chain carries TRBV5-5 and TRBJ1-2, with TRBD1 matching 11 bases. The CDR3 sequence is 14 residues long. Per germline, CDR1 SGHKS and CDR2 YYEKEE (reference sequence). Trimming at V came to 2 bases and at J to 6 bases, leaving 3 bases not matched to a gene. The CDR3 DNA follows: TGTGCCAGCAGCTTCGGGACAGGGGGAAATGGCTACACCTTC. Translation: CASSFGTGGNGYTF.

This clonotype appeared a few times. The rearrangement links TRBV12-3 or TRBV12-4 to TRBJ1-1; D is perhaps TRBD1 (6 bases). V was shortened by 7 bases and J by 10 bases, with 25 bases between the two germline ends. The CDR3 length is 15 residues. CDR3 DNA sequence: TGTGCCAGCACCCAGTGGGCAGGTCATGAACAGGGAGCTTTCTTT. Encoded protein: CASTQWAGHEQGAFF.